The sequence of this TCR beta chain was determined in a study of T-cell reconstitution after alpha-beta-depleted transplantation in children. CDR3 length: 14 amino acids. Germline V lookup: CDR1 SQVTM, CDR2 ANQGSEA. Trimming removed 7 bases at V and 5 bases at J, with 17 bases between. Unique molecular identifiers were incorporated when the TCRbeta library was constructed. One entry per CDR3 protein results from TCRdb running MiXCR on the PCR reads. The sample has just over 950,000 distinct CDR3 sequences, around 30% seen once; the top ten hold 28%. The sample here was PBMCs, mostly from graft donor cells, taken 360 days after TCRalphabeta/CD19-depleted stem cell transplant. This TCR derives from a boy younger than two who had a stem cell transplant for SCID, so the T cells may come from the graft donor. The chain couples TRBV29-1 to TRBJ2-2; D is perhaps TRBD2 (5 bases). DNA for the CDR3: TGCAGCGCCGCGGGCGCTTTTGGGACCGGGGAGCTGTTTTTT. Its translation: CSAAGAFGTGELFF.